These T cell receptor beta chains were read from a single sample in a study of blood T cell repertoires in COVID-19. Sequenced by immunoSEQ multiplex PCR; TCRdb stores in-frame clones only, minus some. The sample lists approximately 270,000 clones, roughly 80% seen once, with about 8.1% in the top ten. The sequenced material came from peripheral blood. These receptors came from a man of 80 years or more with acute or convalescent COVID-19. Both conserved end residues are part of each CDR3. Each record gives: CDR3 protein, CDR3 DNA, J gene, D gene, CDR3 length, clone size, V gene. The D gene is left open where the match is weak. Where a row states a size, it is once, few, many or the class of an expanded clone; other rows omit it.

CASSQEPGRGNEKLFF,TGCGCCAGCAGCCAAGAACCAGGCAGGGGTAATGAAAAACTGTTTTTT,TRBJ1-4,.,16,.,TRBV4-1
CASSLGTANYGYTF,TGTGCCAGCAGCTTAGGGACAGCAAACTATGGCTACACCTTC,TRBJ1-2,.,14,.,TRBV7-9
CASSGGTDTQYF,TGTGCCAGCTCGGGTGGCACAGATACGCAGTATTTT,TRBJ2-3,.,12,.,TRBV28
CASSRGASGGVEQFF,TGTGCCAGCAGCCGAGGGGCTAGCGGGGGGGTTGAGCAGTTCTTC,TRBJ2-1,TRBD2,15,.,TRBV11-1
CATSRAQGASDTQYF,TGTGCCACCAGCAGGGCCCAGGGGGCGTCAGATACGCAGTATTTT,TRBJ2-3,TRBD1,15,few,TRBV15
CASSLTGRAETQYF,TGTGCCAGCAGTTTAACCGGGAGGGCAGAGACCCAGTACTTC,TRBJ2-5,TRBD2,14,.,TRBV28
CASSRFEGNTEAFF,TGTGCCAGCAGCCGGTTCGAGGGGAACACTGAAGCTTTCTTT,TRBJ1-1,.,14,.,TRBV3-1/TRBV3-2
CASSLSGTNTDTQYF,TGTGCCAGCAGCCTTAGTGGGACAAACACAGATACGCAGTATTTT,TRBJ2-3,.,15,.,TRBV9
CASSRDYQETQYF,TGCGCCAGCAGCCGCGACTACCAAGAGACCCAGTACTTC,TRBJ2-5,.,13,.,TRBV5-1
CASSLTSGAGGNEQFF,TGTGCCAGCAGCTTGACTAGCGGAGCCGGGGGCAATGAGCAGTTCTTC,TRBJ2-1,TRBD2,16,.,TRBV11-2
CASSHTSGPYNEQFF,TGTGCCAGCAGCCATACTAGCGGACCTTACAATGAGCAGTTCTTC,TRBJ2-1,TRBD2,15,.,TRBV7-7
CASKSSQRPQHF,TGTGCCAGCAAAAGCTCCCAACGGCCCCAGCATTTT,TRBJ1-5,.,12,.,TRBV6-6
CASSRPGITSTDTQYF,TGTGCCAGTAGTAGGCCCGGGATTACTAGCACAGATACGCAGTATTTT,TRBJ2-3,.,16,.,TRBV19
CASSLAVGARGTYNEQFF,TGTGCCAGCAGCTTGGCGGTGGGAGCGCGTGGAACCTACAATGAGCAGTTCTTC,TRBJ2-1,.,18,.,TRBV5-6
CAISDSRTAAETQYF,TGTGCCATCAGTGATAGTCGTACAGCGGCAGAGACCCAGTACTTC,TRBJ2-5,.,15,.,TRBV10-3
CASSRRASGGSRGHTDTQYF,TGTGCCAGCAGCCGCCGGGCTAGCGGGGGGTCTCGGGGTCACACAGATACGCAGTATTTT,TRBJ2-3,TRBD2,20,.,TRBV4-2
CASSITKSRSNQPQHF,TGTGCCAGTAGTATAACTAAATCCCGTAGCAATCAGCCCCAGCATTTT,TRBJ1-5,.,16,.,TRBV19
CASSAGDRAGTEAFF,TGTGCCAGCAGCGCCGGCGACAGGGCTGGAACTGAAGCTTTCTTT,TRBJ1-1,TRBD1,15,.,TRBV5-6
CASSYRGSATYEQYF,TGTGCCAGCAGTTACAGGGGGTCAGCAACCTACGAGCAGTACTTC,TRBJ2-7,.,15,.,TRBV6-2/TRBV6-3
CASSFRLAGGPHEQYF,TGTGCCAGCAGTTTCCGTCTAGCGGGAGGGCCGCACGAGCAGTACTTC,TRBJ2-7,TRBD2,16,.,TRBV27
CASRGTGRNYGYTF,TGTGCCAGCAGAGGGACAGGGCGGAACTATGGCTACACCTTC,TRBJ1-2,TRBD1,14,.,TRBV2
CATSASGNNEKLFF,TGTGCCACCAGTGCGTCCGGGAACAATGAAAAACTGTTTTTT,TRBJ1-4,.,14,few,TRBV24-1
CASSGQGGTDTQYF,TGTGCCAGTAGCGGACAGGGAGGCACAGATACGCAGTATTTT,TRBJ2-3,TRBD1,14,.,TRBV19
CAWSVPRLLHEQYF,TGTGCCTGGAGTGTACCTAGGCTCTTGCACGAGCAGTACTTC,TRBJ2-7,.,14,.,TRBV30
CASSPGQGAPAKNIQYF,TGCGCCAGCAGCCCCGGACAGGGGGCGCCGGCCAAAAACATTCAGTACTTC,TRBJ2-4,TRBD1,17,.,TRBV5-1
CATSRGTSGANEQFF,TGTGCCACCAGCAGAGGGACTAGCGGGGCCAATGAGCAGTTCTTC,TRBJ2-1,TRBD2,15,.,TRBV15
CASSLLQGRDTQYF,TGTGCCAGCAGTCTCCTACAGGGGAGGGATACGCAGTATTTT,TRBJ2-3,.,14,.,TRBV28
CASSSRGEPPYEQYF,TGTGCCAGCAGTTCTCGGGGGGAGCCCCCCTACGAGCAGTACTTC,TRBJ2-7,TRBD2,15,.,TRBV27
CASGLDRAYEQYF,TGTGCCAGCGGCCTCGACAGGGCCTACGAGCAGTACTTC,TRBJ2-7,TRBD1,13,.,TRBV2
CASSVRPTPSEQYF,TGTGCCAGCAGCGTGAGGCCGACTCCCTCCGAGCAGTACTTC,TRBJ2-7,.,14,few,TRBV9